This T cell receptor (beta chain) came from a study of T cells after posttransplantation cyclophosphamide. Study outcomes and limitations: After PTCy, TRB diversity resembled that of CNI/methotrexate controls. Later blood repertoires were often dominated by clones from the donor CD8+ memory compartment.

The assay was immunoSEQ multiplex PCR, and TCRdb's table has in-frame clones only and misses some. The sample shows tens of thousands of clones, roughly 90% of them seen only once. This clone showed up just a few times. The antigen is unknown. Busulfan-fludarabine conditioning, marrow transplant, and cyclophosphamide on days +3 and +4 were administered. Between the trimmed V and J ends, which lost 0 bases and 4 bases, there was a span of 16 bases. The CDR3 totals 17 residues. Germline values: CDR1 GTSNPN, CDR2 SVGIG (reference sequence). Sequencing was performed on PBMCs, taken after allogeneic stem cell transplant with posttransplant cyclophosphamide. The sequence came from a female patient aged 25-39 years who received an allogeneic stem cell transplant from an unrelated donor, was CMV-positive, and had no GVHD. Some of these T cells may belong to the graft donor. The chain links TRBV30 to TRBJ2-6; D unclear. CDR3 bases: TGTGCCTGGAGTGTAGCCCGGGTAAGGTCCGGGGCCAACGTCCTGACTTTC. The encoded protein is CAWSVARVRSGANVLTF.